A single sample is the source of the 4 T cell receptor beta chains below, sequenced in a study of OX40 agonist ivuxolimab in advanced cancers. Clones were sequenced by immunoSEQ multiplex PCR, and TCRdb holds only the in-frame ones, with some missing. Of around 63,000 clones listed, just over 85% were seen once; the top ten hold approximately 1.1%. The sample consisted of CD4+ or CD8+ T cells sorted from blood, taken in a trial of the OX40 agonist ivuxolimab. The receptors come from an adult with an advanced solid tumor such as melanoma, head and neck, liver or kidney cancer.

The V call is TRBV7-9, the J call TRBJ1-1; D unresolved. The CDR3 length is 11 residues. Between the trimmed V and J ends, which lost 5 bases and 4 bases, there was a span of 5 bases. Germline V gene sequence: CDR1 SEHNR, CDR2 FQNEAQ (reference sequence). The CDR3 reads CASSVSTEAFF. The CDR3 region has the DNA TGTGCCAGCAGCGTGAGCACTGAAGCTTTCTTT.

This clone has a single count. The gene calls are TRBV4-1 and TRBJ2-6; the D is unclear. The CDR3 totals 14 residues. The V and J ends lost 0 bases and 2 bases respectively, with 2 bases between them. Germline V gene sequence: CDR1 MGHRA, CDR2 YSYEKL. CDR3 DNA: TGCGCCAGCAGCCAAGATCCTGGGGCCAACGTCCTGACTTTC. As protein: CASSQDPGANVLTF.

The chain carries TRBV6-6 and TRBJ1-2; TRBD1 is a possible D gene (6 bases). Germline V CDR1 and CDR2: MNHNY, SVGAGI (reference sequence). The V end was cut by 0 bases, the J end by 4 bases, with 6 bases between. This CDR3 is 13 amino acids long. Here the CDR3 DNA reads TGTGCCAGCAGTTACTCAGGGGGCTATGGCTACACCTTC. It encodes CASSYSGGYGYTF.

The chain carries TRBV11-3 and TRBJ2-5; 8 nucleotides align to TRBD2. V shed 5 bases, J shed 1 base, and the junction held 9 bases outside the gene matches. This CDR3 has 16 amino acids. Germline loops: CDR1 SGHNT, CDR2 YENEEA. CDR3 region: CASSPGVSGIQETQYF. CDR3 DNA sequence: TGTGCCAGCAGCCCCGGAGTTAGCGGGATCCAAGAGACCCAGTACTTC.